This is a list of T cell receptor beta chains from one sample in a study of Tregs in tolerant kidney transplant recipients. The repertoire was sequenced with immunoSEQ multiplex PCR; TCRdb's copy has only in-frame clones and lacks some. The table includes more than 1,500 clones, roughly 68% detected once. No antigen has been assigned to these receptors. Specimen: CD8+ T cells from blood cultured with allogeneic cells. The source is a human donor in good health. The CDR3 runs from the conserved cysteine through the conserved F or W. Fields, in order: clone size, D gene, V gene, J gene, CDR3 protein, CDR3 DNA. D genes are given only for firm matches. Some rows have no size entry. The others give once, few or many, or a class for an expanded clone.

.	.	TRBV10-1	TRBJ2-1	CASSEAQESSYNEQFF	TGCGCCAGCAGTGAGGCGCAGGAGAGCTCCTACAATGAGCAGTTCTTC
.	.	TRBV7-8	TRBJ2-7	CASSSPSYEQYF	TGTGCCAGCAGCTCACCCTCCTACGAGCAGTACTTC
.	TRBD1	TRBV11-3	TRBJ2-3	CASSWTGMGTDTQYF	TGTGCCAGCAGCTGGACAGGGATGGGCACAGATACGCAGTATTTT
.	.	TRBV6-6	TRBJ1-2	CASSYLARGDNYGYTF	TGTGCCAGCAGTTACTTAGCCAGGGGTGATAACTATGGCTACACCTTC
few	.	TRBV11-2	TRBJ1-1	CASSLFAEAFF	TGTGCCAGCAGCTTATTTGCTGAAGCTTTCTTT
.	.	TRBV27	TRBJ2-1	CASSTQGYGNEQFF	TGTGCCAGCAGTACACAGGGCTATGGGAATGAGCAGTTCTTC
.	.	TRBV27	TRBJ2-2	CASRVGDTNTGELFF	TGTGCCAGCAGGGTAGGGGACACTAACACCGGGGAGCTGTTTTTT
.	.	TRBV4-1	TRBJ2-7	CASSLSQGPYEQYF	TGCGCCAGCAGCCTAAGCCAGGGGCCCTACGAGCAGTACTTC
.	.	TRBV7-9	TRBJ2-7	CASSLGTGEQYF	TGTGCCAGCAGCTTAGGCACAGGGGAGCAGTACTTC
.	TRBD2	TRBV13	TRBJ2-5	CASSFPSGDQETQYF	TGTGCCAGCAGCTTTCCTAGCGGGGACCAAGAGACCCAGTACTTC
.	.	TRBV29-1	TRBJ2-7	CSVEGGSKGYEQYF	TGCAGCGTTGAAGGTGGCAGCAAAGGCTACGAGCAGTACTTC
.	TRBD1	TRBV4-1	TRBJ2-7	CASSQVGTGPYEQYF	TGCGCCAGCAGCCAGGTCGGGACAGGGCCTTACGAGCAGTACTTC
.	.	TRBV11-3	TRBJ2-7	CASSASPSDEQYF	TGTGCCAGCAGCGCCTCCCCCTCCGACGAGCAGTACTTC
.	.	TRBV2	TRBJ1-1	CASSDGGVNTEAFF	TGTGCCAGCAGTGATGGTGGTGTTAACACTGAAGCTTTCTTT
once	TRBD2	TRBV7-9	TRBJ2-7	CASSPDTGLAVTYEQYF	TGTGCCAGCAGCCCCGACACCGGACTAGCGGTTACCTACGAGCAGTACTTC